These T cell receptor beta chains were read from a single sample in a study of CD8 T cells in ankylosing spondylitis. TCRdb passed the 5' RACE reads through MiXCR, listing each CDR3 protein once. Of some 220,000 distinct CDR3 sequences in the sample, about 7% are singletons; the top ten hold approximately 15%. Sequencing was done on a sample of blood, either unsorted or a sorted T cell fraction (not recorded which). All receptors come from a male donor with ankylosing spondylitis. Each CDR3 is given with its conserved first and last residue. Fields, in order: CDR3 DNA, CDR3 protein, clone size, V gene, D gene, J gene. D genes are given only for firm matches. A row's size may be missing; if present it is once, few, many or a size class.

CDR3nt: TGCAGTGCTAGAGATCCGTACCGCGACGCCAATGAGCAGTTCTTC
CDR3aa: CSARDPYRDANEQFF
abundance: many
v_gene: TRBV20-1
d_gene: NA
j_gene: TRBJ2-1

CDR3nt: TGTGCCAGCAGCTCCCTCAGACAGGGCGGTGCTGAAGCTTTCTTT
CDR3aa: CASSSLRQGGAEAFF
abundance: NA
v_gene: TRBV7-2
d_gene: TRBD1
j_gene: TRBJ1-1

CDR3nt: TGTGCCAGCAGCTTAATCGACAGGGAAGGTCCCCTCCACTTT
CDR3aa: CASSLIDREGPLHF
abundance: many
v_gene: TRBV7-9
d_gene: TRBD1
j_gene: TRBJ1-6

CDR3nt: TGCGCCAGCAGTGAGACCGGGGGCGGGAGGGGAGAGACCCAGTACTTC
CDR3aa: CASSETGGGRGETQYF
abundance: NA
v_gene: TRBV10-2
d_gene: TRBD2
j_gene: TRBJ2-5

CDR3nt: TGTGCCATCAGCGGGGCTCTAGAGGGAGGCTCCTACAATGAGCAGTTCTTC
CDR3aa: CAISGALEGGSYNEQFF
abundance: NA
v_gene: TRBV10-3
d_gene: NA
j_gene: TRBJ2-1

CDR3nt: TGTGCCAGCAGCCCCTTCCCCGGCAGGGGGCTCGAGCAGTACTTC
CDR3aa: CASSPFPGRGLEQYF
abundance: many
v_gene: TRBV11-2
d_gene: TRBD1
j_gene: TRBJ2-7

CDR3nt: TGCGCCAGCAGCCAGGGGACTAGGGCTACGCAGTATTTT
CDR3aa: CASSQGTRATQYF
abundance: many
v_gene: TRBV4-3
d_gene: TRBD2
j_gene: TRBJ2-3

CDR3nt: TGTGCCAGCAGACCCAGGACAGGGGTGTACAATGAGCAGTTCTTC
CDR3aa: CASRPRTGVYNEQFF
abundance: few
v_gene: TRBV11-2
d_gene: TRBD1
j_gene: TRBJ2-1

CDR3nt: TGCAGCGTCGGGACAGGGCATCAGCCCCAGCATTTT
CDR3aa: CSVGTGHQPQHF
abundance: many
v_gene: TRBV29-1
d_gene: TRBD1
j_gene: TRBJ1-5

CDR3nt: TGCAGTGCCCCCAGAGGGGCCATAGGTTACTCTGAAGCTTTCTTT
CDR3aa: CSAPRGAIGYSEAFF
abundance: NA
v_gene: TRBV20-1
d_gene: NA
j_gene: TRBJ1-1

CDR3nt: TGTGCCTGGAGTCACCGAGCGGAGCAGTACTTC
CDR3aa: CAWSHRAEQYF
abundance: NA
v_gene: TRBV30
d_gene: NA
j_gene: TRBJ2-7

CDR3nt: TGTGCCAGCAGTTACTCGGGACATCCTACCGGGGAGCTGTTTTTT
CDR3aa: CASSYSGHPTGELFF
abundance: many
v_gene: TRBV6-5
d_gene: NA
j_gene: TRBJ2-2

CDR3nt: TGTGCCAGCAGTTTGGCGGGAACGCCCGATCTTTGCGAGCAGTACTTC
CDR3aa: CASSLAGTPDLCEQYF
abundance: many
v_gene: TRBV28
d_gene: NA
j_gene: TRBJ2-7

CDR3nt: TGTGCCAGCAGTTACACCAGGACAGGGGACGAGCAGTACTTC
CDR3aa: CASSYTRTGDEQYF
abundance: NA
v_gene: TRBV6-5
d_gene: TRBD1
j_gene: TRBJ2-7

CDR3nt: TGCAGCGTTGAAGGTCCCCGGACTGAAGCTTTCTTT
CDR3aa: CSVEGPRTEAFF
abundance: many
v_gene: TRBV29-1
d_gene: NA
j_gene: TRBJ1-1

CDR3nt: TGTGCCAGCAGCGCAGCGGGGACAGGGCATGAGCAGTTCTTC
CDR3aa: CASSAAGTGHEQFF
abundance: many
v_gene: TRBV7-9
d_gene: TRBD1
j_gene: TRBJ2-1

CDR3nt: TGCAGTGCTAGAGATTTTGGGGGACAGGGAAGGACCGGGGAGCTGTTTTTT
CDR3aa: CSARDFGGQGRTGELFF
abundance: few
v_gene: TRBV20-1
d_gene: TRBD1
j_gene: TRBJ2-2

CDR3nt: TGTGCCAGCAGTTTAGAACTATCAACCTACAATGAGCAGTTCTTC
CDR3aa: CASSLELSTYNEQFF
abundance: many
v_gene: TRBV12-3/TRBV12-4
d_gene: NA
j_gene: TRBJ2-1

CDR3nt: TGTGCCGCATCCGGGACAGGGTGGTACGAGCAGTACTTC
CDR3aa: CAASGTGWYEQYF
abundance: NA
v_gene: TRBV6-1
d_gene: TRBD1
j_gene: TRBJ2-7

CDR3nt: TGCACCAGCAGCTTAGAACAGCTGTACGAGCAGTACTTC
CDR3aa: CTSSLEQLYEQYF
abundance: NA
v_gene: TRBV5-1
d_gene: NA
j_gene: TRBJ2-7

CDR3nt: TGTGCCAGCAGTAGGGGACGGAACACCGGGGAGCTGTTTTTT
CDR3aa: CASSRGRNTGELFF
abundance: few
v_gene: TRBV6-2/TRBV6-3
d_gene: NA
j_gene: TRBJ2-2

CDR3nt: TGTGCCAGTAGTCCCAGGGACTTGAACACTGAAGCTTTCTTT
CDR3aa: CASSPRDLNTEAFF
abundance: few
v_gene: TRBV19
d_gene: NA
j_gene: TRBJ1-1

CDR3nt: TGCAGCACATTAAAGGGCGGGGAGCTGTTTTTT
CDR3aa: CSTLKGGELFF
abundance: many
v_gene: TRBV29-1
d_gene: NA
j_gene: TRBJ2-2

CDR3nt: TGTGCCAGCAGCTTTGGGGACAGGGGAAAAGCGGCTTTCTTT
CDR3aa: CASSFGDRGKAAFF
abundance: many
v_gene: TRBV5-6
d_gene: TRBD1
j_gene: TRBJ1-1

CDR3nt: TGTGCCAGCAGCCCCCGCAGGGGCGGGGAGCTGTTTTTT
CDR3aa: CASSPRRGGELFF
abundance: NA
v_gene: TRBV28
d_gene: NA
j_gene: TRBJ2-2

CDR3nt: TGTGCCAGCAGCGTAGGTCACGCGTCGAACACCGGGGAGCTGTTTTTT
CDR3aa: CASSVGHASNTGELFF
abundance: many
v_gene: TRBV9
d_gene: NA
j_gene: TRBJ2-2

CDR3nt: TGTGCCAGCAGCCGTTGGGACAGGGGCTACGAGCAGTACTTC
CDR3aa: CASSRWDRGYEQYF
abundance: many
v_gene: TRBV14
d_gene: TRBD1
j_gene: TRBJ2-7

CDR3nt: TGTGCCAGCAGTTACTCTGCCCCGACGGTTCTCCCCTACGAGCAGTACTTC
CDR3aa: CASSYSAPTVLPYEQYF
abundance: many
v_gene: TRBV6-2/TRBV6-3
d_gene: NA
j_gene: TRBJ2-7

CDR3nt: TGTGCCAGCAGTTACTCGAAGGAATCGTTGGAAAACATTCAGTACTTC
CDR3aa: CASSYSKESLENIQYF
abundance: NA
v_gene: TRBV6-5
d_gene: NA
j_gene: TRBJ2-4

CDR3nt: TGTGCCAGCAGCTTTAGGAGGGGGGGAAACAATGAGCAGTTCTTC
CDR3aa: CASSFRRGGNNEQFF
abundance: NA
v_gene: TRBV11-2
d_gene: NA
j_gene: TRBJ2-1

CDR3nt: TGTGCCAGCAGTTACTCGACCGGGGTTGGTTCACCCCTCCACTTT
CDR3aa: CASSYSTGVGSPLHF
abundance: many
v_gene: TRBV6-5
d_gene: NA
j_gene: TRBJ1-6

CDR3nt: TGTGCCAGCAGTTACCTGGACAGGGCCTACGAGCAGTACTTC
CDR3aa: CASSYLDRAYEQYF
abundance: few
v_gene: TRBV6-5
d_gene: TRBD1
j_gene: TRBJ2-7

CDR3nt: TGTGCCAGCAGCTCACATCCCTACGAGCAGTACTTC
CDR3aa: CASSSHPYEQYF
abundance: many
v_gene: TRBV7-6
d_gene: NA
j_gene: TRBJ2-7

CDR3nt: TGTGCCAGCAGCCAAGATCTGGGTAGGGGGGGCAACAATGAGCAGTTCTTC
CDR3aa: CASSQDLGRGGNNEQFF
abundance: many
v_gene: TRBV3-1
d_gene: NA
j_gene: TRBJ2-1

CDR3nt: TGTGCCAGCAGCCCGGGACAGTGGGTACCGGGGGGCTACACCTTC
CDR3aa: CASSPGQWVPGGYTF
abundance: many
v_gene: TRBV11-2
d_gene: TRBD1
j_gene: TRBJ1-2

CDR3nt: TGTGCCAGCAGTTTAGATGGGGGCGGTTCGGGGGACTCCTCCTACAATGAGCAGTTCTTC
CDR3aa: CASSLDGGGSGDSSYNEQFF
abundance: many
v_gene: TRBV12-3/TRBV12-4
d_gene: NA
j_gene: TRBJ2-1

CDR3nt: TGTGCCAGCGGGTTGATAGCGGGGACTTCCTACGAGCAGTACTTC
CDR3aa: CASGLIAGTSYEQYF
abundance: few
v_gene: TRBV28
d_gene: TRBD2
j_gene: TRBJ2-7

CDR3nt: TGTGCCAGCAGCGACGGGGGCGCCAACACCGGGGAGCTGTTTTTT
CDR3aa: CASSDGGANTGELFF
abundance: many
v_gene: TRBV11-2
d_gene: NA
j_gene: TRBJ2-2

CDR3nt: TGTGCCAGCAGTCCCTTGGGACAGGGCGTCACAGATACGCAGTATTTT
CDR3aa: CASSPLGQGVTDTQYF
abundance: few
v_gene: TRBV27
d_gene: TRBD1
j_gene: TRBJ2-3

CDR3nt: TGTGCCAGCAGCATCGGGCCTGGGGCCAACGTCCTGACTTTC
CDR3aa: CASSIGPGANVLTF
abundance: few
v_gene: TRBV14
d_gene: NA
j_gene: TRBJ2-6

CDR3nt: TGTGCCAGTAGTATAGATCTTGAGGTCATGGAAGCTTTCTTT
CDR3aa: CASSIDLEVMEAFF
abundance: many
v_gene: TRBV19
d_gene: NA
j_gene: TRBJ1-1

CDR3nt: TGTGCCAGCAGCCAAGTGGGGAGGTCTGAAGCTTTCTTT
CDR3aa: CASSQVGRSEAFF
abundance: many
v_gene: TRBV7-2
d_gene: NA
j_gene: TRBJ1-1

CDR3nt: TGCAGCGTTTCGACAGGGGCCTACGAGCAGTACTTC
CDR3aa: CSVSTGAYEQYF
abundance: many
v_gene: TRBV29-1
d_gene: TRBD1
j_gene: TRBJ2-7

CDR3nt: TGCAGTGCCGCGGCAGCCCTCGGTTACAATGAGCAGTTCTTC
CDR3aa: CSAAAALGYNEQFF
abundance: few
v_gene: TRBV20-1
d_gene: NA
j_gene: TRBJ2-1

CDR3nt: TGTGCCAGCAGTCCAGGGACAGTTAGCAATCAGCCCCAGCATTTT
CDR3aa: CASSPGTVSNQPQHF
abundance: many
v_gene: TRBV27
d_gene: TRBD1
j_gene: TRBJ1-5